The clone carrying this TCR beta chain was seen more than once but under ten times. Its antigen remains unknown. Individual cDNA molecules were tagged with unique molecular identifiers. TCRdb reanalysed the 5' RACE reads using MiXCR and keeps one entry per CDR3 protein. The sample holds about 48,000 distinct CDR3 sequences; around 9.1% are singletons and the top ten take roughly 8.3%. This record belongs to a study of early T cells in non-severe SARS-CoV-2 infection. Study context: The study sequenced bulk RNA from unsorted whole blood, with chains unpaired.

This CDR3 spans 15 amino acids. Trimming stripped 7 bases from V and 2 bases from J, with 15 bases between. Germline V gene sequence: CDR1 MNHEY, CDR2 SVGEGT. Whole-study results and caveats: VDJdb-based matching was biased toward anti-spike CD8 responses and missed private and CD4 specificities.

The specimen was whole blood. V gene TRBV6-2 or TRBV6-3 combines with J gene TRBJ2-1; D call uncertain. This receptor was identified in an adult who was a healthcare worker with PCR-confirmed SARS-CoV-2 infection or an uninfected control (not recorded which). The CDR3 bases are TGTGCCAGCACCGTAAGCCCAGCCCCCTACAATGAGCAGTTCTTC. This sequence encodes CASTVSPAPYNEQFF.